Listed here are 12 T cell receptor beta chains from one sample, sequenced in a study of blood T cells in healthy people across ages. Using a J-beta primer mix together with a sample-barcoded 5' primer, a second PCR was run for roughly 7 to 11 cycles. Using its own MiXCR run on the 5' RACE reads, TCRdb lists one record per CDR3 protein. The sample includes some 1.5 million distinct CDR3 sequences, over 25% of them seen just once. Material for sequencing was blood. These receptors were obtained from a woman aged 25 to 39 in good health.

The chain joins TRBV24-1 to TRBJ2-1, with D possibly being TRBD2 (6 bases). V was trimmed by 0 bases and J by 5 bases, leaving 16 bases between them. The CDR3 has 17 residues. CDR1 is KGHDR, CDR2 SFDVKD, per germline. The CDR3: CATSDLRRGGTDNEQFF. The CDR3, as DNA: TGTGCCACCAGTGATTTGCGGAGGGGCGGGACGGACAATGAGCAGTTCTTC.

The chain recombines TRBV20-1 with TRBJ1-2; D is unresolved. Germline V gene data show CDR1 as DFQATT and CDR2 as SNEGSKA (reference sequence). The V end lost 6 bases, the J end lost 7 bases, and 15 bases lay between the germline ends. The CDR3 sequence is 12 residues long. CDR3 residues: CSAPIGVGGYTF. The CDR3 bases are TGCAGTGCCCCGATCGGGGTAGGTGGCTACACCTTC.

This clonotype was seen repeatedly, ten times or more. The genes are TRBV12-3 or TRBV12-4 and TRBJ2-5; 8 bases are a match to TRBD2. The ends lost 3 bases at V and 1 base at J; junction bases unmatched: 1. CDR3 size: 14 residues. The CDR3 region is CASSFTSGQETQYF. Written as DNA, the CDR3 is TGTGCCAGCAGTTTCACTAGCGGCCAAGAGACCCAGTACTTC.

This clonotype was detected ten times or more. This chain connects TRBV12-3 or TRBV12-4 to TRBJ2-1; D perhaps matches TRBD1 (5 bases). V lost 8 bases, J lost 11 bases, and 13 bases lay in between. This CDR3 comprises 11 residues. The chain's CDR3 is CASSPRDQQFF. CDR3 bases: TGTGCCAGCTCCCCCAGGGATCAGCAGTTCTTC.

V usage is TRBV3-1 and J usage is TRBJ2-1; 11 nucleotides align to TRBD1. CDR1 is LGHDT and CDR2 is YNNKEL in the germline V gene (reference sequence). The CDR3 is 16 amino acids. V was pared by 3 bases and J by 7 bases, with 8 bases of the junction left unmatched. CDR3 nucleotides: TGTGCCAGCAGCCATTACCGGGGACAGGGGGATAATGAGCAGTTCTTC. Translating gives CASSHYRGQGDNEQFF.

This clonotype was counted only a few times. The V and J genes are TRBV4-1 and TRBJ1-2; D may be TRBD1 (6 bases). Trimming shortened V by 0 bases and J by 5 bases, and 13 bases separated the two germline ends. Germline V gene data show CDR1 as MGHRA and CDR2 as YSYEKL. The CDR3 consists of 15 residues. In DNA form, the CDR3 reads TGCGCCAGCAGCCAAGACGCAGGGGAGATGTATGGCTACACCTTC. Residues: CASSQDAGEMYGYTF.

This clonotype was picked up many times. J is TRBJ2-3 and V is TRBV20-1; D possibly corresponds to TRBD2 (6 bases). Looked up from germline, CDR1 is DFQATT and CDR2 is SNEGSKA (reference sequence). The CDR3 contains 13 residues. With 3 bases removed from V and 1 base from J, the gap between germline ends came to 8 bases. For the CDR3, the DNA is TGCAGTGCTAGTCCTAGCGGCACAGATACGCAGTATTTT. Its translation: CSASPSGTDTQYF.

The chain links TRBV4-1 to TRBJ2-1; 9 bases align to TRBD2. The CDR3 runs to 17 residues. V lost 4 bases and J lost 1; bases outside the gene matches: 8. Per germline, CDR1 MGHRA and CDR2 YSYEKL. CDR3 loop: CASSLHAGGESYNEQFF. The DNA of the CDR3 is TGCGCCAGCAGCCTTCACGCGGGGGGGGAATCCTACAATGAGCAGTTCTTC.

This clonotype was observed a few times. The gene calls are TRBV30 and TRBJ1-5; 8 nucleotides agree with TRBD1. The germline V gene has CDR1 GTSNPN and CDR2 SVGIG (reference sequence). The ends lost 4 bases at V and 4 bases at J; junction bases unmatched: 3. This CDR3 spans 13 amino acids. CDR3 protein: CAWKQGANQPQHF. CDR3 nucleotides: TGTGCCTGGAAGCAGGGGGCTAATCAGCCCCAGCATTTT.

About this clonotype: With a much larger clone just one base away, this may be a read error. The V gene is TRBV3-1, the J gene TRBJ2-7, with D unclear. This CDR3 region has 15 residues. Germline V CDR1 and CDR2: LGHDT, YNNKEL (reference sequence). This CDR3 reads CANSQVGGSSYEQYF. The CDR3 nucleotides read TGTGCCAACAGCCAAGTGGGTGGAAGCTCCTACGAGCAGTACTTC.

V gene TRBV20-1 combines with J gene TRBJ2-1; TRBD2 agrees at 10 bases. CDR3 size: 16 residues. Trimming took 2 bases from V and 7 from J; bases not matched to a gene: 11. CDR1 DFQATT and CDR2 SNEGSKA come from the germline V gene (reference sequence). The CDR3: CSARSPAGGRVNEQFF. In DNA form, the CDR3 reads TGCAGTGCTAGATCGCCAGCGGGGGGGCGGGTAAATGAGCAGTTCTTC.

In its sample, this clonotype was seen many times. The chain couples TRBV12-3 or TRBV12-4 to TRBJ1-5, with D unresolved. The germline V and J ends were trimmed by 0 bases and 5 bases, with 5 bases remaining between them. The CDR3 is 13 residues long. CDR3 in DNA: TGTGCCAGCAGTTTAGCGCTCTATCAGCCCCAGCATTTT. Its protein is CASSLALYQPQHF.